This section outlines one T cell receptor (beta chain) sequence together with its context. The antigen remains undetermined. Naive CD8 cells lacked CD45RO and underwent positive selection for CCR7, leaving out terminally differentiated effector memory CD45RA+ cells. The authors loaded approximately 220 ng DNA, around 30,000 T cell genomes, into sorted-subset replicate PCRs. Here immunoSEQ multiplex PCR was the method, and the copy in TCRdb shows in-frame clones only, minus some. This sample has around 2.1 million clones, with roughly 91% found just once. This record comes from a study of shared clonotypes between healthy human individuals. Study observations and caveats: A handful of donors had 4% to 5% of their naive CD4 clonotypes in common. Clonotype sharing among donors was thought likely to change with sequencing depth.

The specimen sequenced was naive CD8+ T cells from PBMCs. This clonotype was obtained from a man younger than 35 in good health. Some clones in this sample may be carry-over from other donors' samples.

The CDR3 coding sequence is TGTGCCAGCAGCGACAAACAGGGGCTGGGGACTAATGAAAAACTGTTTTTT. It is translated as CASSDKQGLGTNEKLFF. This sequence joins TRBV5-4 and TRBJ1-4; TRBD1 matches 7 bases. In germline, CDR1 is SGHNT, CDR2 YYREEE (reference sequence). CDR3 length equals 17 residues. V shed 4 bases and J 2 bases; nucleotides not matched to a gene: 11. Complete variable domain (other parts from reference TRBV5-4 and TRBJ1-4): ETGVTQSPTHLIKTRGQQVTLRCSSQSGHNTVSWYQQALGQGPQFIFQYYREEENGRGNFPPRFSGLQFPNYSSELNVNALELDDSALYLCASSDKQGLGTNEKLFFGSGTQLSVL.